These 25 T cell receptor beta chains were all obtained from the same sample, sequenced in a study of T-cell reconstitution after alpha-beta-depleted transplantation in children. Unique molecular identifiers were incorporated into the prepared TCRbeta library. TCRdb reprocessed the PCR reads with MiXCR, giving one entry per CDR3 protein. This sample has hundreds of thousands of distinct CDR3 sequences, with approximately 14% found just once. Sequenced material: PBMCs, taken before TCRalphabeta/CD19-depleted stem cell transplant. These receptors originate from a girl aged 2 to 10 with congenital amegakaryocytic thrombocytopenia, due to receive a stem cell transplant.

The chain has TRBV5-1 and TRBJ2-3; tentative D call: TRBD1 (6 bases). V lost 6 bases, J lost 5 bases, and 13 bases lay in between. The germline CDR1 and CDR2 sequences are SGHRS and YFSETQ. This CDR3 spans 13 amino acids. This chain's CDR3 is CASNREGVDTQYF. The DNA for the CDR3 is TGCGCCAGCAACCGTGAGGGGGTAGATACGCAGTATTTT.

About this clonotype itself: A much larger clone is a single base away; this may be a read error. The chain is built from TRBV20-1 and TRBJ2-1; D call uncertain. The V and J ends lost 1 base and 6 bases respectively, with 13 bases between them. The germline V gene has CDR1 DFQATT and CDR2 SNEGSKA (reference sequence). There are 14 residues in the CDR3. The CDR3 DNA sequence: TGCAGTGCTAGAGTGTCCGGTAATCGCAATGAGCAGTTCTTC. Translating gives CSARVSGNRNEQFF.

The chain is built from TRBV21-1 and TRBJ2-7; TRBD1 is taken as the D call from the table, unchecked against the DNA. TRBV21-1 is designated a pseudogene. This CDR3 contains 16 residues. Here the CDR3 DNA reads TGTGCCAGCAGCAAAACCCCAGACAGGGTGAGCTACGAGCAGTACTTC. Translating gives CASSKTPDRVSYEQYF.

In the case of this clonotype: This may come from a read error, since a much larger clone is one base off. J is TRBJ2-7 and V is TRBV20-1, with D possibly matching TRBD2 (7 bases). The length of the CDR3 is 17 residues. CDR1 and CDR2 (germline): DFQATT, SNEGSKA (reference sequence). Trimming shortened V by 6 bases and J by 3 bases, and 27 bases separated the two germline ends. CDR3 DNA sequence: TGCAGTGCGCTACGGGGGGCGAATCACCTCAGGAGCTACGAGCAGTACTTC. Protein: CSALRGANHLRSYEQYF.

This clonotype was recorded at least ten times. This rearrangement joins TRBV12-3 or TRBV12-4 to TRBJ2-1; no clear D. The V gene lost 6 bases and the J gene lost 5 bases, with 14 bases spanning the gap. The CDR3 extends over 14 amino acids. CDR3 sequence (DNA): TGTGCCAGCAGCCCGGTGGGTCGGGACAATGAGCAGTTCTTC. Encoded protein: CASSPVGRDNEQFF.

To note about this clonotype: A much more abundant neighbour one base away suggests this may be a read error. The rearrangement uses TRBV20-1 and TRBJ1-2; D not resolved. Per the germline V gene, CDR1 is DFQATT and CDR2 is SNEGSKA (reference sequence). This CDR3 is built from 14 residues. The V end lost 5 bases, the J end lost 4 bases, and 17 bases lay between the germline ends. The CDR3 reads CSAQITRELYGYTF. In nucleotides, the CDR3 is TGCAGTGCTCAGATTACTAGGGAGCTCTATGGCTACACCTTC.

This clonotype was counted at least ten times. Here the CDR3 DNA reads TGCGCCAGCAGCTTGGACAGGGCGGACACTGAAGCTTTCTTT. Translation: CASSLDRADTEAFF. The rearrangement joins TRBV5-1 to TRBJ1-1; D is possibly TRBD1 (6 bases). CDR1 is SGHRS, CDR2 YFSETQ, per germline. Trimming took 0 bases from V and 3 from J, leaving 9 bases between them. The CDR3 contains 14 residues.

This clonotype came up many times. The J gene is TRBJ2-2, the V gene TRBV28, with D perhaps TRBD1 or TRBD2 (7 bases each). This CDR3 comprises 15 residues. Germline V gives CDR1 MDHEN, CDR2 SYDVKM. V lost 6 bases, J lost 3 bases, and 14 bases lay in between. CDR3 sequence reads: CASSKGGGYTGELFF. As DNA, the CDR3 is TGTGCCAGCAGCAAGGGAGGGGGCTACACCGGGGAGCTGTTTTTT.

The CDR3 sequence is CASRPDTEIYGYTF. The CDR3 DNA follows: TGTGCCAGCAGACCGGACACGGAAATCTATGGCTACACCTTC. The chain uses TRBV12-3 or TRBV12-4 and TRBJ1-2; D perhaps matches TRBD1 (5 bases). The CDR3 loop spans 14 amino acids. V lost 6 bases to trimming and J lost 4 bases, with 15 bases between them.

In its sample, this clonotype was seen many times. The gene calls are TRBV20-1 and TRBJ1-4, with D possibly being TRBD1 (6 bases). This CDR3 region has 14 residues. The germline V gene has CDR1 DFQATT and CDR2 SNEGSKA (reference sequence). The V and J ends lost 5 bases and 5 bases respectively, with 15 bases between them. The CDR3 protein is CSASWDTGNEKLFF. In DNA, the CDR3 is TGCAGTGCTTCCTGGGACACCGGAAATGAAAAACTGTTTTTT.

In this sample, this clonotype turned up many times. The V and J genes are TRBV5-1 and TRBJ1-5; TRBD1 aligns across 8 bases. This CDR3 is built from 15 residues. Germline-derived CDR1 and CDR2 are SGHRS and YFSETQ. The V gene end was trimmed by 4 bases and the J gene end by 3 bases; junction bases not matched to a gene: 6. This CDR3 is CASSKGQGDNQPQHF. The CDR3 DNA reads as TGCGCCAGCAGCAAAGGACAGGGCGACAATCAGCCCCAGCATTTT.

The chain couples TRBV28 to TRBJ2-3; D is unclear. Germline values: CDR1 MDHEN, CDR2 SYDVKM. This CDR3 region has 15 residues. The V end lost 2 bases, the J end lost 0 bases, and 9 bases lay between the germline ends. The CDR3 DNA sequence: TGTGCCAGCAGTTTAACCCCCAGGAGCACAGATACGCAGTATTTT. It codes for CASSLTPRSTDTQYF.

The rearrangement links TRBV5-1 to TRBJ2-1; possible D gene TRBD2, 5 bases. CDR3 length equals 14 residues. With 4 bases removed from V and 9 bases from J, the gap between germline ends came to 17 bases. Germline-derived CDR1 and CDR2 are SGHRS and YFSETQ. The CDR3 bases are TGCGCCAGCAGCCACTCGGTTAGCGCTGGTGAGCAGTTCTTC. Its protein is CASSHSVSAGEQFF.

This clonotype was recorded many times. The CDR3 sequence: CSVQTSDYNEQFF. CDR3 sequence (DNA): TGCAGTGTCCAGACTAGCGATTACAATGAGCAGTTCTTC. This chain joins TRBV20-1 and TRBJ2-1; TRBD2 agrees at 8 bases. Germline V lookup: CDR1 DFQATT, CDR2 SNEGSKA (reference sequence). V was clipped by 7 bases and J by 4 bases; unmatched bases: 6. The CDR3 runs to 13 residues.

This clonotype has a count of ten or more. The gene calls are TRBV20-1 and TRBJ2-7, with 9 bases fitting TRBD2. CDR1 is DFQATT and CDR2 is SNEGSKA in the germline V gene (reference sequence). The CDR3 consists of 15 residues. The J segment lost 1 base and the V segment lost 5 bases, leaving 9 bases of the junction unmatched. CDR3: CSALTPTSGSYEQYF. The CDR3 coding sequence is TGCAGTGCTCTTACCCCGACTAGCGGTTCCTACGAGCAGTACTTC.

This clonotype showed up many times. The genes are TRBV7-9 and TRBJ2-1; 7 nucleotides match TRBD2. The V and J ends lost 5 bases and 9 bases, in that order; junction bases with no gene match: 7. The CDR3 has 13 amino acids. Looked up from germline, CDR1 is SEHNR and CDR2 is FQNEAQ (reference sequence). CDR3 loop: CASSPGGTPEQFF. The CDR3 DNA is TGTGCCAGCAGCCCGGGAGGTACTCCTGAGCAGTTCTTC.

About this clonotype: One end of the junction is discordant with germline, which a read error may explain. This chain joins TRBV7-9 and TRBJ1-1; 8 bases match TRBD1. CDR3 length: 14 residues. Germline V gene sequence: CDR1 SEHNR, CDR2 FQNEAQ (reference sequence). In DNA, the CDR3 is TGTGCCAGCAGCTTTACAGGGGGAAACACTGAAGCTTCCTTT. Translation: CASSFTGGNTEASF. The entire variable domain, with the rest obtained from reference TRBV7-9 and TRBJ1-1, is as follows: DTGVSQNPRHKITKRGQNVTFRCDPISEHNRLYWYRQTLGQGPEFLTYFQNEAQLEKSRLLSDRFSAERPKGSFSTLEIQRTEQGDSAMYLCASSFTGGNTEASFGQGTRLTVV.

Ten or more counts support this clonotype. This rearrangement joins TRBV6-5 to TRBJ2-1; 10 nucleotides agree with TRBD2. Germline trimming cut 9 bases from V and 6 bases from J; bases unmatched to any gene: 2. Germline CDR1 is MNHEY and CDR2 is SVGAGI. The CDR3 runs 12 residues. DNA of the CDR3: TGTGCCAGTAGCGGGAGGTTCAATGAGCAGTTCTTC. As protein: CASSGRFNEQFF.

V usage is TRBV29-1 and J usage is TRBJ2-7; D is perhaps TRBD1 (6 bases). This CDR3 comprises 13 residues. CDR1 and CDR2 from the germline V gene are SQVTM and ANQGSEA. Trimming took off 7 bases at V and 2 bases at J, with 15 bases between the two ends. The CDR3 here is CSATRDTAYEQYF. For the CDR3, the DNA is TGCAGCGCCACCCGGGACACCGCCTACGAGCAGTACTTC.

Ten or more counts support this clonotype. The V gene is TRBV12-3 or TRBV12-4, the J gene TRBJ2-7; no clear D gene. The V and J ends lost 3 bases and 8 bases respectively, with 8 bases between them. CDR3 length equals 11 residues. This CDR3 reads CASSFGPQQYF. The CDR3 DNA reads TGTGCCAGCAGTTTCGGGCCCCAGCAGTACTTC.

V is TRBV26 and J is TRBJ2-1; the DNA was not compared with TRBD2, the D call given in the table. TRBV26 is a documented pseudogene. CDR3 length: 18 amino acids. The CDR3 nucleotides are TGTGCCAGCAGTTCATATCTGCCTAGCCGGAGCTCCTACAATGAGCAGTTCTTC. Amino acids: CASSSYLPSRSSYNEQFF.

The sample holds many counts of this clonotype. This chain connects TRBV15 to TRBJ2-1; D unresolved. V lost 0 bases, J lost 8 bases, and 14 bases lay in between. The CDR3 length is 15 residues. Germline V CDR1 and CDR2: LNHNV, YYDKDF (reference sequence). CDR3 loop: CATSRDLGFGYEQFF. DNA of the CDR3: TGTGCCACCAGCAGAGACTTGGGGTTTGGATATGAGCAGTTCTTC.

There are a few counts of this clonotype. This chain uses TRBV4-1 with TRBJ2-1; TRBD2 agrees at 8 bases. Germline V CDR1 and CDR2: MGHRA, YSYEKL. The CDR3 consists of 17 residues. V lost 6 bases and J lost 1; bases outside the gene matches: 11. The chain's CDR3 is CASREKGTSGSYNEQFF. The CDR3 bases are TGCGCCAGCAGGGAGAAGGGCACTAGCGGATCCTACAATGAGCAGTTCTTC.

The chain carries TRBV3-1 and TRBJ2-1; D ambiguous. The CDR3 consists of 15 residues. Trimming removed 4 bases at V and 4 bases at J, with 14 bases between. CDR1 is LGHDT, CDR2 YNNKEL, per germline (reference sequence). The CDR3 region is CASSPRSQAYNEQFF. As DNA, the CDR3 is TGTGCCAGCAGCCCCCGGTCCCAGGCATACAATGAGCAGTTCTTC.

Only a few counts were recorded for this clonotype. The chain recombines TRBV9 with TRBJ2-1; 9 bases agree with TRBD2. The CDR3 spans 16 residues. The junction had 13 bases not matched to a gene; V was cut back by 4 bases and J by 8 bases. The V gene's germline CDR1 is SGDLS and CDR2 YYNGEE. CDR3 bases: TGTGCCAGCAGCCCCTCCGGCGGGAGGGCCTCCGATGAGCAGTTCTTC. This codes for CASSPSGGRASDEQFF.